The entry that follows covers one T cell receptor beta chain sequence. Its antigen is as yet unknown. The CDR3 has 16 residues. Trimming removed 6 bases at V and 4 bases at J, with 21 bases between. Germline V CDR1 and CDR2: KGHSH, LQKENI. Nominal health characterized the donors when sampled, though unrecorded immune exposures were likely. Amplification used 60 Vbeta primers and 13 Jbeta primers. TCRdb's table, derived via immunoSEQ multiplex PCR, lists solely in-frame clones and lacks some. Among some 130,000 clones listed, roughly 8.8% were seen once. The source of the sample is a study of cytomegalovirus exposure and HLA in healthy donors. Findings and limits, study-wide: Across donors, presence/absence analyses took sequencing depth to be roughly uniform. The authors listed 150 to 200 TCR beta chains as cytomegalovirus-associated. As immune exposure information, only CMV serostatus was available.

The chain employs TRBV18 and TRBJ1-2; D might be TRBD1 (5 bases). What was sequenced was PBMCs. The origin of this receptor is a woman in her thirties or forties in good health and CMV-seropositive. The DNA for the CDR3 is TGTGCCAGCTCGCACCCCGGGGGAGCCGGTAGCTATGGCTACACCTTC. Translation: CASSHPGGAGSYGYTF.